Each of the 31 T cell receptor beta chains below was sequenced from the same sample in a study of cytomegalovirus exposure and HLA in healthy donors. Primers for the PCR totalled 60 Vbeta and 13 Jbeta. Generated by immunoSEQ multiplex PCR, the TCRdb table keeps only in-frame clones and is missing some. The sample has about 180,000 clones, over 70% seen once. Sequenced material: PBMCs. Source of these receptors: a woman aged 60 to 75 in good health and CMV-seropositive.

The V gene is TRBV28, the J gene TRBJ1-1; 7 bases match TRBD1. The CDR3 loop spans 14 amino acids. Trimming removed 6 bases from V and 5 bases from J; junction bases left unmatched: 9. Looked up from germline, CDR1 is MDHEN and CDR2 is SYDVKM. The CDR3: CASRNTGVRTEAFF. Here the CDR3 DNA reads TGTGCCAGCAGAAATACAGGGGTAAGAACTGAAGCTTTCTTT. The variable domain in full, completed from reference TRBV28 and TRBJ1-1, reads DVKVTQSSRYLVKRTGEKVFLECVQDMDHENMFWYRQDPGLGLRLIYFSYDVKMKEKGDIPEGYSVSREKKERFSLILESASTNQTSMYLCASRNTGVRTEAFFGQGTRLTVV.

This clone has a handful of counts. This rearrangement joins TRBV18 to TRBJ2-1; D unclear. The V end was cut by 0 bases, the J end by 4 bases, with 7 bases between. The CDR3 totals 14 residues. The germline V gene has CDR1 KGHSH and CDR2 LQKENI. In DNA, the CDR3 is TGTGCCAGCTCACCACCGTCCAGGTACAATGAGCAGTTCTTC. Translating it yields CASSPPSRYNEQFF.

The chain joins TRBV5-1 to TRBJ2-4, with TRBD1 matching over 9 bases. This CDR3 is 17 amino acids long. The germline V gene encodes CDR1 SGHRS and CDR2 YFSETQ. Trimming cost V 0 bases and J 7 bases; bases outside gene matches: 11. The CDR3, as DNA: TGCGCCAGCAGCTTGGCCCCCCTTGGGGACAGGGTGAACATTCAGTACTTC. Its protein is CASSLAPLGDRVNIQYF.

The chain employs TRBV5-5 and TRBJ2-1; TRBD1 might be the D (5 bases). Trimming removed 0 bases from V and 3 bases from J, with 10 bases in between. This CDR3 has 15 residues. In germline, CDR1 is SGHKS, CDR2 YYEKEE (reference sequence). CDR3 in amino acids: CASSLEGAGYNEQFF. The CDR3 DNA is TGTGCCAGCAGCTTGGAAGGGGCTGGCTACAATGAGCAGTTCTTC.

The genes are TRBV5-4 and TRBJ1-1, with 7 bases aligning to TRBD1. This CDR3 has 14 residues. The J segment lost 5 bases and the V segment lost 0 bases, leaving 4 bases of the junction unmatched. Per germline, CDR1 SGHNT and CDR2 YYREEE (reference sequence). CDR3 bases: TGTGCCAGCAGCTTGGGACAGGGAAGAACTGAAGCTTTCTTT. Its protein product is CASSLGQGRTEAFF.

The rearrangement links TRBV28 to TRBJ1-1; TRBD1 matches 10 bases. Per germline, CDR1 MDHEN and CDR2 SYDVKM. The CDR3 has 13 residues. V dropped 6 bases and J dropped 10; count of bases not matched to a gene: 8. The CDR3 region has the DNA TGTGCCAGCAGCGGGACAGGGGAAGTCAGAGCTTTCTTT. Its protein product is CASSGTGEVRAFF. The full variable domain, its missing parts supplied by reference TRBV28 and TRBJ1-1, is DVKVTQSSRYLVKRTGEKVFLECVQDMDHENMFWYRQDPGLGLRLIYFSYDVKMKEKGDIPEGYSVSREKKERFSLILESASTNQTSMYLCASSGTGEVRAFFGQGTRLTVV.

This clone was found a few times. V gene TRBV7-2 combines with J gene TRBJ1-5; D is undetermined. V was clipped by 1 base and J by 1 base, with 11 bases between them. The CDR3 covers 16 residues. Germline-derived CDR1 and CDR2 are SGHTA and FQGNSA. CDR3 sequence reads: CASSLVAGLSNQPQHF. CDR3 bases: TGTGCCAGCAGCTTAGTGGCAGGCCTCAGCAATCAGCCCCAGCATTTT.

V is TRBV7-9 and J is TRBJ2-1; 11 bases fit TRBD2. V shed 5 bases, J shed 6 bases, and the junction held 3 bases outside the gene matches. The CDR3 consists of 14 residues. The germline V gene encodes CDR1 SEHNR and CDR2 FQNEAQ (reference sequence). The CDR3 DNA is TGTGCCAGCAGCCCCGGACTAGCGGGCAATGAGCAGTTCTTC. It specifies CASSPGLAGNEQFF.

This clone appeared once. The chain carries TRBV6-5 and TRBJ1-1, with D perhaps TRBD1 (6 bases). Trimming pared 7 bases from V and 0 bases from J, leaving 9 bases between. Germline CDR1 is MNHEY and CDR2 is SVGAGI. This CDR3 has 13 residues. The CDR3 here is CASTDSLNTEAFF. The CDR3 nucleotides read TGTGCCAGCACGGACAGCCTGAACACTGAAGCTTTCTTT.

In DNA, the CDR3 is TGCGCCAGCAGCTATACAGGGGTGAGCACAGATACGCAGTATTTT. Translating gives CASSYTGVSTDTQYF. This chain joins TRBV5-1 and TRBJ2-3; 7 bases are a match to TRBD1. The CDR3 runs to 15 residues. Trimming took 3 bases from V and 0 from J; bases not matched to a gene: 4. Germline loops: CDR1 SGHRS, CDR2 YFSETQ. Full variable domain (rest looked up from reference TRBV5-1 and TRBJ2-3): KAGVTQTPRYLIKTRGQQVTLSCSPISGHRSVSWYQQTPGQGLQFLFEYFSETQRNKGNFPGRFSGRQFSNSRSEMNVSTLELGDSALYLCASSYTGVSTDTQYFGPGTRLTVL.

The V call is TRBV15, the J call TRBJ2-1; TRBD2 aligns across 7 bases. Germline CDR1 reads LNHNV; CDR2 reads YYDKDF (reference sequence). Trimming cost V 1 base and J 8 bases; bases outside gene matches: 2. The CDR3 is made up of 13 amino acids. The CDR3 DNA follows: TGTGCCACCAGCAGAGTGGGAGGGGATGAGCAGTTCTTC. Its protein is CATSRVGGDEQFF.

J is TRBJ2-7 and V is TRBV6-1; no clear D. The CDR3 length is 13 residues. Trimming took off 5 bases at V and 1 base at J, with 9 bases between the two ends. Per germline, CDR1 MNHNS and CDR2 SASEGT. Here the CDR3 DNA reads TGTGCCAGCAGTCTCGAGGCATCCTACGAGCAGTACTTC. Protein: CASSLEASYEQYF.

The rearrangement uses TRBV19 and TRBJ1-2; D perhaps matches TRBD1 (6 bases). This CDR3 has 12 amino acids. Germline V gene data show CDR1 as LNHDA and CDR2 as SQIVND (reference sequence). V lost 7 bases and J 8 bases, leaving 14 bases between the germline ends. The CDR3 DNA follows: TGTGCCAGTACCCAGGGGCAATGGGGCTACACCTTC. Protein sequence: CASTQGQWGYTF.

This clone was seen once. The gene calls are TRBV7-2 and TRBJ1-5; possibly TRBD1 for D (5 bases). CDR1 and CDR2 from the germline V gene are SGHTA and FQGNSA. The V end lost 5 bases, the J end lost 3 bases, and 23 bases lay between the germline ends. The CDR3 runs to 18 residues. CDR3 protein: CASSKYPGGGALNQPQHF. The CDR3 DNA reads as TGTGCCAGCAGCAAATACCCCGGAGGAGGGGCCCTCAATCAGCCCCAGCATTTT. The variable domain in full, with the rest retrieved from reference TRBV7-2 and TRBJ1-5, is GAGVSQSPSNKVTEKGKDVELRCDPISGHTALYWYRQSLGQGLEFLIYFQGNSAPDKSGLPSDRFSAERTGGSVSTLTIQRTQQEDSAVYLCASSKYPGGGALNQPQHFGDGTRLSIL.

As regards this clone: Other DNA sequences in the sample encode the same CDR3. The gene calls are TRBV4-1 and TRBJ1-5, with TRBD1 matching over 12 bases. CDR1 and CDR2 from the germline V gene are MGHRA and YSYEKL. The CDR3 is 16 residues long. After removal of 3 bases from V and 6 bases from J, the junction contained 6 bases not matched to a gene. The CDR3 DNA follows: TGCGCCAGCAGCCATCCCGGGACAGGGGGCTTTCAGCCCCAGCATTTT. It translates to CASSHPGTGGFQPQHF.

V and J are TRBV5-1 and TRBJ2-7, with D unresolved. The V end was cut by 3 bases, the J end by 1 base, with 11 bases between. This CDR3 comprises 14 residues. The germline CDR1 and CDR2 sequences are SGHRS and YFSETQ. CDR3 DNA sequence: TGCGCCAGCAGCTCCTTGAGTCATTCCTACGAGCAGTACTTC. Translating gives CASSSLSHSYEQYF.

The table lists this clone with a count of one. The V gene is TRBV6-5, the J gene TRBJ1-3; 7 bases line up with TRBD1. The CDR3 sequence is 16 residues long. V was pared by 4 bases and J by 4 bases, with 10 bases of the junction left unmatched. Germline V lookup: CDR1 MNHEY, CDR2 SVGAGI. The CDR3 DNA reads as TGTGCCAGCAGTTGGGGACAGACAGGGCTGGGAAACACCATATATTTT. Amino acid sequence: CASSWGQTGLGNTIYF.

The chain links TRBV5-4 to TRBJ2-2; a possible D gene is TRBD1 (5 bases). CDR3 length equals 16 residues. Trimming shortened V by 3 bases and J by 3 bases, and 15 bases separated the two germline ends. Germline V gene data show CDR1 as SGHNT and CDR2 as YYREEE (reference sequence). The chain's CDR3 is CASSSLDTSDTGELFF. The CDR3 coding sequence is TGTGCCAGCAGCTCCCTGGACACAAGTGACACCGGGGAGCTGTTTTTT.

The V gene is TRBV5-1, the J gene TRBJ2-1, with 13 nucleotides matching TRBD2. The V gene end was trimmed by 7 bases and the J gene end by 5 bases; junction bases not matched to a gene: 6. The CDR3 is 15 residues long. CDR1 and CDR2 from the germline V gene are SGHRS and YFSETQ. The CDR3 loop is CASRMGTSGDNEQFF. The CDR3 nucleotides are TGCGCCAGCCGCATGGGGACTAGCGGGGACAATGAGCAGTTCTTC.

The V gene is TRBV7-9, the J gene TRBJ2-2; possible D gene TRBD2, 6 bases. V dropped 1 base and J dropped 1 base, with 10 bases sitting between them. This CDR3 comprises 16 residues. Germline-derived CDR1 and CDR2 are SEHNR and FQNEAQ (reference sequence). The CDR3 loop is CASSLVGGRNTGELFF. CDR3 sequence (DNA): TGTGCCAGCAGCTTAGTTGGGGGGAGGAACACCGGGGAGCTGTTTTTT.

V is TRBV6-6 and J is TRBJ1-2, with a possible D match to TRBD1 (5 bases). Trimming shortened V by 10 bases and J by 7 bases, and 19 bases separated the two germline ends. From germline, CDR1 is MNHNY and CDR2 SVGAGI (reference sequence). There are 13 residues in the CDR3. In DNA, the CDR3 is TGTGCCATTTGCCCCCGGGGGTTGAGTGGCTACACCTTC. It is translated as CAICPRGLSGYTF.

The J gene is TRBJ2-7, the V gene TRBV5-4; the D gene is possibly TRBD2 (6 bases). The CDR3 is 13 residues long. CDR1 and CDR2 (germline): SGHNT, YYREEE (reference sequence). V lost 4 bases and J 2 bases, leaving 10 bases between the germline ends. This CDR3 is CASSLDYTYEQYF. In DNA, the CDR3 is TGTGCCAGCAGCCTGGACTATACCTACGAGCAGTACTTC.

The chain is built from TRBV14 and TRBJ2-2; weak D call: TRBD2 (5 bases). The CDR3 covers 14 residues. Trimming shortened V by 1 base and J by 4 bases, and 7 bases separated the two germline ends. Germline lookup yields CDR1 SGHDN and CDR2 FVKESK. CDR3 sequence: CASSQGLSTGELFF. The CDR3 coding sequence is TGTGCCAGCAGCCAAGGACTAAGCACCGGGGAGCTGTTTTTT.

V usage is TRBV28 and J usage is TRBJ2-4, with 7 positions matching TRBD1. Trimming at V came to 8 bases and at J to 6 bases, leaving 7 bases not matched to a gene. Germline CDR1 reads MDHEN; CDR2 reads SYDVKM. The CDR3 loop spans 13 amino acids. The CDR3 DNA reads as TGTGCCAGCCTCGGACAGGTTCGAAACATTCAGTACTTC. Its protein product is CASLGQVRNIQYF.

V gene TRBV6-5 combines with J gene TRBJ2-7, with TRBD1 identical over 8 bases. The CDR3 consists of 12 residues. V lost 7 bases and J lost 10; bases outside the gene matches: 9. CDR1 and CDR2 from the germline V gene are MNHEY and SVGAGI. As DNA, the CDR3 is TGTGCCAGCACCCAGGACAGGGCCACCCAGTACTTC. Its protein product is CASTQDRATQYF.

Remarks on this clone: At one of its ends the junction is not consistent with the germline gene, which may arise from a read error. The chain has TRBV30 and TRBJ1-6; D not certain. The CDR3 length is 14 residues. Germline CDR1 and CDR2: GTSNPN and SVGIG (reference sequence). CDR3 coding DNA: TGTGCCTGGAGTCGGAGCTCCTATAATTCCCCCCGCCACTTT. Amino acid sequence: CAWSRSSYNSPRHF.

This chain joins TRBV29-1 and TRBJ2-6; 7 nucleotides match TRBD1. The length of the CDR3 is 17 residues. Per the germline V gene, CDR1 is SQVTM and CDR2 is ANQGSEA. J gave up 3 bases and V 7 bases, and 15 bases lay outside the gene matches. Written as DNA, the CDR3 is TGCAGCGCCTCAGACAGGGAGCAAAGTAATGGGGCCAACGTCCTGACTTTC. Its protein product is CSASDREQSNGANVLTF.

This clone was recorded a few times. This chain links TRBV5-6 with TRBJ1-2; D is uncertain. CDR3 length: 15 amino acids. Germline V lookup: CDR1 SGHDT, CDR2 YYEEEE. V lost 2 bases to trimming and J lost 4 bases, with 15 bases between them. DNA for the CDR3: TGTGCCAGCAGCTTATCAGGCCGCGCACCCTATGGCTACACCTTC. This translates into CASSLSGRAPYGYTF.

The genes are TRBV27 and TRBJ2-5, with TRBD2 identical over 7 bases. The DNA end is a closer match to TRBJ2-7, so the J assignment may be wrong. CDR1 and CDR2 (germline): MNHEY, SMNVEV (reference sequence). The CDR3 extends over 15 amino acids. CDR3 DNA sequence: TGTGCCAGCAGTTCGAAGCTAGCGGAACCCTACGAGCAGTACTTC. This encodes CASSSKLAEPYEQYF.

Only one count was recorded for this clone. The V and J genes are TRBV7-2 and TRBJ2-7; D uncertain. Trimming shortened V by 5 bases and J by 3 bases, and 8 bases separated the two germline ends. The CDR3 covers 12 residues. Germline V gene data show CDR1 as SGHTA and CDR2 as FQGNSA. CDR3 loop: CASSPAYYEQYF. The CDR3 DNA reads TGTGCCAGCAGCCCCGCGTACTACGAGCAGTACTTC. The full variable domain, with the rest looked up from reference TRBV7-2 and TRBJ2-7, is GAGVSQSPSNKVTEKGKDVELRCDPISGHTALYWYRQSLGQGLEFLIYFQGNSAPDKSGLPSDRFSAERTGGSVSTLTIQRTQQEDSAVYLCASSPAYYEQYFGPGTRLTVT.

The J gene is TRBJ2-3, the V gene TRBV30, with a possible D match to TRBD2 (7 bases). With 0 bases removed from V and 6 bases from J, the gap between germline ends came to 16 bases. CDR1 GTSNPN and CDR2 SVGIG come from the germline V gene (reference sequence). The length of the CDR3 is 15 residues. The CDR3 bases are TGTGCCTGGAGTGTTCCTGGGGGGGGCCCCGATACGCAGTATTTT. Its protein is CAWSVPGGGPDTQYF.